What follows is one TCR beta chain and its context. Its antigen is not known. Other DNA sequences in the same sample also yield this CDR3. The record originates from a study of shared clonotypes between healthy human individuals. The split of CD4+ cells yielded CD45RA+ naive and CD45RA-negative memory subsets. Generated by immunoSEQ multiplex PCR, the TCRdb table keeps only in-frame clones and is missing some. The sample holds 2,500,000 or so clones, over 85% seen once. Findings of the study overall: Naive subsets usually exceeded memory subsets in estimated richness. Only blood was sampled; tissue repertoires likely differ.

The germline gives CDR1 KGHSH, CDR2 LQKENI. Trimming pared 0 bases from V and 4 bases from J, leaving 7 bases between. The CDR3 is made up of 13 amino acids. This sequence joins TRBV18 and TRBJ2-7, with D possibly being TRBD2 (6 bases). The sequence derives from a man aged 18 to 35 in good health. Some clones in this sample may be carry-over from other donors' samples. The source material was naive CD4+ T cells from PBMCs. This sample's subset: CD45RA+ positively selected. CDR3 nucleotide sequence: TGTGCCAGCTCACCACCAGGGAGGTACGAGCAGTACTTC. It is translated as CASSPPGRYEQYF. Drawing the rest from reference TRBV18 and TRBJ2-7, the complete variable domain is NAGVMQNPRHLVRRRGQEARLRCSPMKGHSHVYWYRQLPEEGLKFMVYLQKENIIDESGMPKERFSAEFPKEGPSILRIQQVVRGDSAAYFCASSPPGRYEQYFGPGTRLTVT.